This record covers a single T cell receptor (beta chain). Its specificity is not known. The sample comes from a study of cytomegalovirus exposure and HLA in healthy donors. Study observations and caveats: Within an earlier analysis, most TCR beta V segments proved productive either about 87% or about 30% of the time. 87-base-pair reads could not separate some V segments, including TRBV6-2 and TRBV6-3. Follow-up analysis seemed to connect common viral pathogens with several of the most significant clusters identified.

There are 16 residues in the CDR3. V gave up 1 base and J gave up 6 bases; unmatched junction bases: 6. The germline V gene encodes CDR1 MNHEY and CDR2 SMNVEV (reference sequence). Primers for the PCR totalled 60 Vbeta and 13 Jbeta. Measured with immunoSEQ multiplex PCR; TCRdb has only the in-frame clones, and not every one. This sample contains 80,000 or so clones. Sample: PBMCs. The gene calls are TRBV27 and TRBJ1-5, with 10 positions matching TRBD1. The source is a man aged 50 to 59 in good health and CMV-seropositive. In DNA, the CDR3 is TGTGCCAGCAGTTTATTTGGGACAGGGGCAGGTCAGCCCCAGCATTTT. Translating it yields CASSLFGTGAGQPQHF.